This T cell receptor beta chain stems from a study of T cell responses to AZD1222 COVID-19 vaccine. The CDR3 totals 14 residues. V lost 5 bases to trimming and J lost 7 bases; unmatched junction nucleotides: 5. Germline V gene data show CDR1 as MNHEY and CDR2 as SMNVEV (reference sequence). Assay: immunoSEQ multiplex PCR; the TCRdb copy retains only in-frame clones and omits some. The table records some 94,000 clones, about 85% of them present only once. The chain links TRBV27 to TRBJ2-2; 9 nucleotides align to TRBD2. This receptor was identified in an adult in good health. Material: peripheral blood, obtained on day 0 of AZD1222 vaccination. Here the CDR3 reads CASSRRGGNGELFF. CDR3 in DNA: TGTGCCAGCAGTCGGCGGGGGGGCAACGGGGAGCTGTTTTTT.